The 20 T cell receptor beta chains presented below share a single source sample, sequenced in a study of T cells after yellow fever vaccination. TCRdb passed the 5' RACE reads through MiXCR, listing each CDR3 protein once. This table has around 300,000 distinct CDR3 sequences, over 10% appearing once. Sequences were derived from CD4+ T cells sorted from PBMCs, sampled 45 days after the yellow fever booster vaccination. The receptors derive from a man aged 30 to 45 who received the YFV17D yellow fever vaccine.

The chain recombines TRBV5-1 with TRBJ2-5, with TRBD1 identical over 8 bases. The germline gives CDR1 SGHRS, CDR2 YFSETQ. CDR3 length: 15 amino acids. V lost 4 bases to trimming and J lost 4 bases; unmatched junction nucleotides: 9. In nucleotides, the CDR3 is TGCGCCAGCAGCCTGATGACAGGGGATGTAGAGACCCAGTACTTC. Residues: CASSLMTGDVETQYF.

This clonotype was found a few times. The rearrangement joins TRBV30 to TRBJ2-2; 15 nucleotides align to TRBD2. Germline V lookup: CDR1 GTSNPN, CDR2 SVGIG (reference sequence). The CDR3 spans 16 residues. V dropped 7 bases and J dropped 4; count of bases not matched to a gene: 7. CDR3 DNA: TGTGCCTTCCGGACTAGCGGGAGGGCCGGCACCGGGGAGCTGTTTTTT. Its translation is CAFRTSGRAGTGELFF. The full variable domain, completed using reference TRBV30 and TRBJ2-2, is SQTIHQWPATLVQPVGSPLSLECTVEGTSNPNLYWYRQAAGRGLQLLFYSVGIGQISSEVPQNLSASRPQDRQFILSSKKLLLSDSGFYLCAFRTSGRAGTGELFFGEGSRLTVL.

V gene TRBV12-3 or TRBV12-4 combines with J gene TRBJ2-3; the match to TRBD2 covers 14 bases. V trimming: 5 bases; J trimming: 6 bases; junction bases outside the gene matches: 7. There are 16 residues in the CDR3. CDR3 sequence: CASSIGTSGRSDTQYF. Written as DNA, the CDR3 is TGTGCCAGCAGTATAGGGACTAGCGGGAGATCTGATACGCAGTATTTT.

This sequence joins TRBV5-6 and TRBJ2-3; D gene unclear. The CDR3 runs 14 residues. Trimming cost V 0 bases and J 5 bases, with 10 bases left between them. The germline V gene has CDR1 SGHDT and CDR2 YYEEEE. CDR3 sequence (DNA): TGTGCCAGCAGCTTGGTGGGTAGGGAAGATACGCAGTATTTT. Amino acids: CASSLVGREDTQYF.

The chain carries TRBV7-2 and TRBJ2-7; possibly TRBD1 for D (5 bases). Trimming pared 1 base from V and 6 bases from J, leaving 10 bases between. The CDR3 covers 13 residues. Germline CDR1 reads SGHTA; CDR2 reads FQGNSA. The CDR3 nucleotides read TGTGCCAGCAGCTTAGTGACAGTGGTCGAGCAGTACTTC. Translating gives CASSLVTVVEQYF.

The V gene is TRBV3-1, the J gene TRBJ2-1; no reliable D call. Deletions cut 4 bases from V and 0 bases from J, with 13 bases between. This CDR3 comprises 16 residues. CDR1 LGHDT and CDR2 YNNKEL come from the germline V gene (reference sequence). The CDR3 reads CASSPESYDSYNEQFF. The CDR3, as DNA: TGTGCCAGCAGCCCTGAATCCTACGACTCCTACAATGAGCAGTTCTTC.

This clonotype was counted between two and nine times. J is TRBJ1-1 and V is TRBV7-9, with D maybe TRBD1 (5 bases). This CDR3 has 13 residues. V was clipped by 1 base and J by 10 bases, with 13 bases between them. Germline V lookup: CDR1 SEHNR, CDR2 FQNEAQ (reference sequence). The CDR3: CASSLGTGEVAFF. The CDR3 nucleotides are TGTGCCAGCAGCTTAGGTACAGGCGAAGTAGCTTTCTTT.

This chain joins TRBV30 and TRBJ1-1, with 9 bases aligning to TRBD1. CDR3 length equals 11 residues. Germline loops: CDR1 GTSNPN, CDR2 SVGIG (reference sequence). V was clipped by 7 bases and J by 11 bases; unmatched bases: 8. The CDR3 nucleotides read TGTGCCTATATACAGGGGGCTTGGGCTTTCTTT. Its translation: CAYIQGAWAFF. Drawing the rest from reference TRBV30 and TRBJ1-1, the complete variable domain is SQTIHQWPATLVQPVGSPLSLECTVEGTSNPNLYWYRQAAGRGLQLLFYSVGIGQISSEVPQNLSASRPQDRQFILSSKKLLLSDSGFYLCAYIQGAWAFFGQGTRLTVV.

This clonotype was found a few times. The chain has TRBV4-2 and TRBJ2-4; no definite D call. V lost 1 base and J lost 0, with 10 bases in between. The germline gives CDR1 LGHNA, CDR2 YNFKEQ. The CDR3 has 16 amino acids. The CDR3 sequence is CASSQVGSLAKNIQYF. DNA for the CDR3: TGTGCCAGCAGCCAAGTTGGGTCACTAGCCAAAAACATTCAGTACTTC.

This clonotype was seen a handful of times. The CDR3 is CATSRDGRGDEQFF. In DNA form, the CDR3 reads TGTGCCACCAGCAGAGACGGGAGAGGCGATGAGCAGTTCTTC. This chain uses TRBV15 with TRBJ2-1, with a tentative D call TRBD2 (6 bases). The germline V gene encodes CDR1 LNHNV and CDR2 YYDKDF (reference sequence). V lost 0 bases to trimming and J lost 8 bases, with 11 bases between them. The CDR3 spans 14 residues.

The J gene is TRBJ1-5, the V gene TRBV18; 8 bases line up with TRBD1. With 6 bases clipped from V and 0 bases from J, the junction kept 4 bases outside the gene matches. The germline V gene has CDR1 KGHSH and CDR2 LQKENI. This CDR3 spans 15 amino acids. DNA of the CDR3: TGTGCCAGCTCTCTGGACAGGGCTAGCAATCAGCCCCAGCATTTT. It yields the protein CASSLDRASNQPQHF.

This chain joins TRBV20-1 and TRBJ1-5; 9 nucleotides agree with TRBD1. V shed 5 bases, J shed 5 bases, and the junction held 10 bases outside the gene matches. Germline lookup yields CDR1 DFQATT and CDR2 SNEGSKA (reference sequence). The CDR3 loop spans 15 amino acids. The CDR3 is CSAGRQGVIDQPQHF. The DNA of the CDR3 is TGCAGTGCTGGACGACAGGGGGTTATCGATCAGCCCCAGCATTTT.

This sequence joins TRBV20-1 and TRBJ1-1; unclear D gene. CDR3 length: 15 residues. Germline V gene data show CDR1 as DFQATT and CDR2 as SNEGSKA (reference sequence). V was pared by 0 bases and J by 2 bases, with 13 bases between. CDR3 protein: CSARDRAGGNTEAFF. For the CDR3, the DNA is TGCAGTGCTAGAGATAGGGCGGGAGGTAACACTGAAGCTTTCTTT.

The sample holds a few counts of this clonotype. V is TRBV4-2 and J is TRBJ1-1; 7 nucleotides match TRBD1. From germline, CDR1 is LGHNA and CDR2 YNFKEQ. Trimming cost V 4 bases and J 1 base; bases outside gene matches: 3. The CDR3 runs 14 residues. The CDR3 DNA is TGTGCCAGCAGCCCGGGACAGAGGAACACTGAAGCTTTCTTT. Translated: CASSPGQRNTEAFF.

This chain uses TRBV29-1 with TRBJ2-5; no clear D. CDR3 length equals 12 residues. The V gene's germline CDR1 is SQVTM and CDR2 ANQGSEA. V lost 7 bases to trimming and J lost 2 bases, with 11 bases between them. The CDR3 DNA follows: TGCAGCGCCTTGTCCTCTCAAGAGACCCAGTACTTC. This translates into CSALSSQETQYF.

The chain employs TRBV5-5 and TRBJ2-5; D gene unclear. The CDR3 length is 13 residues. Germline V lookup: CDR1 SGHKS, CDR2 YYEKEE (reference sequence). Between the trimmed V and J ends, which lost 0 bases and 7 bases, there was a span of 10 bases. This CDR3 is CASSLESVGTQYF. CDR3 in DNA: TGTGCCAGCAGCTTGGAATCTGTAGGGACCCAGTACTTC.

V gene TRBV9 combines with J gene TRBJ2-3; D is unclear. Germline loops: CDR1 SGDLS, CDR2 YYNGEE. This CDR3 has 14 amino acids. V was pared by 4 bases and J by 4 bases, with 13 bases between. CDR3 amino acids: CASSIAPGSDTQYF. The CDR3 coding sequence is TGTGCCAGCAGCATAGCCCCAGGCTCAGATACGCAGTATTTT.

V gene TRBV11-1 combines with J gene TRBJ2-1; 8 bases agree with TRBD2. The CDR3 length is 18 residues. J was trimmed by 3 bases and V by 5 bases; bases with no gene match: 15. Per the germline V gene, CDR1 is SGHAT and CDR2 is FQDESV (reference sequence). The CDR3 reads CASSEIRGGAGGYNEQFF. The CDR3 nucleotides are TGTGCCAGCAGCGAAATCCGGGGAGGGGCGGGAGGCTACAATGAGCAGTTCTTC.

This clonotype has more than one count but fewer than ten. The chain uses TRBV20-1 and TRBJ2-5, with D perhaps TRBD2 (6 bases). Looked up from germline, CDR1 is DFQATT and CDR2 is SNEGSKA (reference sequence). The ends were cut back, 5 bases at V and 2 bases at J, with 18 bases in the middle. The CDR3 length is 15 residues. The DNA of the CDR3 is TGCAGTGCTGACGTTATAGGGAGGTGGCAAGAGACCCAGTACTTC. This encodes CSADVIGRWQETQYF.

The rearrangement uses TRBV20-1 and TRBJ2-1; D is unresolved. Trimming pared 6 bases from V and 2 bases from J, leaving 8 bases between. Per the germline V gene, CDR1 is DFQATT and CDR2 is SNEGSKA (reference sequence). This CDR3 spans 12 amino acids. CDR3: CSATDPYNEQFF. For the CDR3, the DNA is TGCAGTGCCACGGACCCCTACAATGAGCAGTTCTTC.